What follows are 27 T cell receptor beta chains derived from one specimen sequenced in a study of T-cell reconstitution after alpha-beta-depleted transplantation in children. Unique molecular identifiers tagged the TCRbeta library. In TCRdb, the PCR reads were re-called with MiXCR into one record per CDR3 protein. The sample contains 440,000 or so distinct CDR3 sequences, around 46% of which appear only once. Sequenced here: PBMCs, sampled before TCRalphabeta/CD19-depleted stem cell transplant. These receptors were obtained from a girl aged 2-9 years with aplastic anemia, due to receive a stem cell transplant.

This clonotype was found a few times. The rearrangement joins TRBV9 to TRBJ2-7; maybe TRBD2 (7 bases). The CDR3 spans 15 residues. The V gene lost 4 bases and the J gene lost 0 bases, with 14 bases spanning the gap. Germline V gene lookup returns CDR1 SGDLS and CDR2 YYNGEE. The CDR3: CASSPGASGSYEQYF. CDR3 bases: TGTGCCAGCAGCCCGGGGGCTAGCGGCTCCTACGAGCAGTACTTC. Drawing the rest from reference TRBV9 and TRBJ2-7, the complete variable domain is DSGVTQTPKHLITATGQRVTLRCSPRSGDLSVYWYQQSLDQGLQFLIQYYNGEERAKGNILERFSAQQFPDLHSELNLSSLELGDSALYFCASSPGASGSYEQYFGPGTRLTVT.

The V call is TRBV29-1, the J call TRBJ2-1; 8 bases agree with TRBD2. The CDR3 sequence is 14 residues long. Germline V gives CDR1 SQVTM, CDR2 ANQGSEA. J lost 8 bases, V lost 6 bases, and 12 bases had no gene match. CDR3: CSVPSWTGGDEQFF. The CDR3 coding sequence is TGCAGCGTCCCATCTTGGACGGGAGGGGATGAGCAGTTCTTC.

This clonotype was seen only a few times. The CDR3 bases are TGCAGTGCTAGGTGGACGGCGAACACTGAAGCTTTCTTT. Its protein product is CSARWTANTEAFF. The V call is TRBV20-1, the J call TRBJ1-1; no firm D call. This CDR3 contains 13 residues. Trimming took off 3 bases at V and 1 base at J, with 9 bases between the two ends. The germline V gene has CDR1 DFQATT and CDR2 SNEGSKA (reference sequence).

The chain combines TRBV6-1 with TRBJ2-7; D not resolved. This CDR3 is 14 amino acids long. Between the trimmed V and J ends, which lost 7 bases and 1 base, there was a span of 14 bases. The germline V gene has CDR1 MNHNS and CDR2 SASEGT. The CDR3 DNA reads as TGTGCCAGCACGGCCGGTCCCCCGTCCTACGAGCAGTACTTC. The encoded protein is CASTAGPPSYEQYF.

V is TRBV30 and J is TRBJ2-7; 10 bases agree with TRBD1. After removal of 5 bases from V and 3 bases from J, the junction contained 7 bases not matched to a gene. This CDR3 has 14 amino acids. Per the germline V gene, CDR1 is GTSNPN and CDR2 is SVGIG (reference sequence). DNA of the CDR3: TGTGCCTGGGGCGGATGGGACAGGGGCTACGAGCAGTACTTC. Amino acids: CAWGGWDRGYEQYF.

V is TRBV6-2 or TRBV6-3 and J is TRBJ2-7, with 7 bases aligning to TRBD1. V dropped 4 bases and J dropped 3; count of bases not matched to a gene: 3. The CDR3 extends over 13 amino acids. Germline V CDR1 and CDR2: MNHEY, SVGEGT. The CDR3 spells CASSSDRVYEQYF. CDR3 coding DNA: TGTGCCAGCAGTTCCGACAGGGTCTACGAGCAGTACTTC.

This clonotype was observed once. The J gene is TRBJ2-7, the V gene TRBV10-3; either TRBD1 or TRBD2 may fit D (5 bases each). In germline, CDR1 is ENHRY, CDR2 SYGVKD. This CDR3 spans 13 amino acids. V lost 4 bases to trimming and J lost 4 bases, with 11 bases between them. The CDR3 loop reads CAISAGPIYEQYF. The CDR3 nucleotides read TGTGCCATCAGTGCGGGACCTATTTACGAGCAGTACTTC.

V gene TRBV10-3 combines with J gene TRBJ1-2, with TRBD1 matching over 10 bases. CDR1 and CDR2 (germline): ENHRY, SYGVKD. This CDR3 region has 16 residues. The V segment lost 2 bases and the J segment 6 bases; nucleotides outside the gene matches: 9. CDR3 loop: CAISETKTGGADGYTF. The CDR3 bases are TGTGCCATCAGTGAGACGAAGACAGGGGGCGCCGATGGCTACACCTTC.

The chain employs TRBV6-2 or TRBV6-3 and TRBJ2-3; 9 bases fit TRBD2. Trimming cost V 2 bases and J 1 base; bases outside gene matches: 16. The CDR3 extends over 20 amino acids. The germline V gene has CDR1 MNHEY and CDR2 SVGEGT. CDR3 protein: CASSYANPPAGGPRTDTQYF. The DNA of the CDR3 is TGTGCCAGCAGTTACGCCAATCCTCCGGCGGGAGGGCCGCGCACAGATACGCAGTATTTT.

The chain carries TRBV6-1 and TRBJ2-5; D possibly corresponds to TRBD1 (5 bases). CDR1 and CDR2 from the germline V gene are MNHNS and SASEGT. The CDR3 extends over 13 amino acids. V gave up 6 bases and J gave up 3 bases, with 11 bases separating them. CDR3: CASRPGHKETQYF. The CDR3 coding sequence is TGTGCCAGCAGACCAGGACACAAAGAGACCCAGTACTTC.

J is TRBJ2-2 and V is TRBV7-6, with D tentatively TRBD1 (6 bases). V was pared by 5 bases and J by 7 bases, with 23 bases between. The CDR3 totals 17 residues. The germline V gene encodes CDR1 SGHVS and CDR2 FNYEAQ. The DNA for the CDR3 is TGTGCCAGCAGCCCGGACGCAACAGGGAATGGTGTCGGGGAGCTGTTTTTT. This translates into CASSPDATGNGVGELFF.

Of note for this clonotype: Because the CDR3 is missing its conserved closing phenylalanine or tryptophan, this is likely a read error. The rearrangement links TRBV20-1 to TRBJ2-7; TRBD1 matches at 7 bases. V lost 3 bases to trimming and J lost 6 bases; unmatched junction nucleotides: 5. CDR1 and CDR2 (germline): DFQATT, SNEGSKA (reference sequence). The length of the CDR3 is 12 residues. The CDR3 DNA reads as TGCAGTGCTAGCACGACAGGGCGCGAGCAGTACTTA. It specifies CSASTTGREQYL.

Many counts were recorded for this clonotype. The V gene is TRBV29-1, the J gene TRBJ2-3, with D perhaps assigned TRBD1 or TRBD2 (5 bases each). There are 16 residues in the CDR3. V lost 0 bases to trimming and J lost 0 bases, with 13 bases between them. Per the germline V gene, CDR1 is SQVTM and CDR2 is ANQGSEA. The CDR3 reads CSVEDDEGSSTDTQYF. DNA for the CDR3: TGCAGCGTTGAAGATGACGAGGGGTCTAGCACAGATACGCAGTATTTT.

This clonotype appeared a few times. The V call is TRBV4-1, the J call TRBJ1-1; D is unclear. The CDR3 extends over 15 amino acids. V was shortened by 0 bases and J by 2 bases, with 10 bases between the two germline ends. Germline V gene lookup returns CDR1 MGHRA and CDR2 YSYEKL. The chain's CDR3 is CASSQDLSSNTEAFF. CDR3 sequence (DNA): TGCGCCAGCAGCCAAGATCTTTCAAGTAACACTGAAGCTTTCTTT.

V usage is TRBV5-5 and J usage is TRBJ2-5, with TRBD2 matching over 7 bases. V shed 0 bases and J 1 base; nucleotides not matched to a gene: 6. Germline-derived CDR1 and CDR2 are SGHKS and YYEKEE (reference sequence). The CDR3 length is 16 residues. CDR3 bases: TGTGCCAGCAGCTTGGGAGTGCGCGGGGGCCAAGAGACCCAGTACTTC. Residues: CASSLGVRGGQETQYF.

J is TRBJ2-7 and V is TRBV20-1; no reliable D call. Germline assignment: CDR1 DFQATT and CDR2 SNEGSKA (reference sequence). V lost 0 bases and J lost 2, with 11 bases in between. The CDR3 consists of 14 residues. CDR3 coding DNA: TGCAGTGCTAGAGACCTACGGTCTGCCTACGAGCAGTACTTC. Protein product: CSARDLRSAYEQYF.

This clonotype was counted between two and nine times. V is TRBV30 and J is TRBJ1-1; tentative D call: TRBD1 (6 bases). Trimming took 7 bases from V and 1 from J, leaving 7 bases between them. This CDR3 has 11 amino acids. Germline V CDR1 and CDR2: GTSNPN, SVGIG (reference sequence). CDR3 sequence: CALDRNTEAFF. The CDR3 coding sequence is TGTGCCTTGGACAGGAACACTGAAGCTTTCTTT.

The chain links TRBV12-3 or TRBV12-4 to TRBJ2-5; TRBD2 matches 8 bases. The trim removed 7 bases at V and 3 bases at J, leaving 4 bases unmatched. The CDR3 extends over 13 amino acids. CDR3 loop: CASTSAGEETQYF. The CDR3 DNA sequence: TGTGCCAGCACTTCAGCGGGGGAAGAGACCCAGTACTTC.

V and J are TRBV5-1 and TRBJ2-1, with 11 bases lining up with TRBD2. This CDR3 spans 16 amino acids. Germline CDR1 and CDR2: SGHRS and YFSETQ. J was trimmed by 9 bases and V by 7 bases; bases with no gene match: 15. CDR3 sequence (DNA): TGCGCCAGCCGACGGACTAGCGGGCCATCTGGGGGTGAGCAGTTCTTC. Translation gives CASRRTSGPSGGEQFF.

The CDR3 protein is CSANGQGPDTQYF. DNA of the CDR3: TGCAGTGCTAATGGACAGGGGCCAGATACGCAGTATTTT. The J gene is TRBJ2-3, the V gene TRBV20-1; 9 positions agree with TRBD1. The V gene end was trimmed by 4 bases and the J gene end by 4 bases; junction bases not matched to a gene: 3. CDR1 and CDR2 (germline): DFQATT, SNEGSKA (reference sequence). The CDR3 covers 13 residues.

This clonotype was seen a single time. V usage is TRBV20-1 and J usage is TRBJ1-1; D gene unclear. Germline V gene lookup returns CDR1 DFQATT and CDR2 SNEGSKA (reference sequence). V lost 3 bases, J lost 3 bases, and 17 bases lay in between. CDR3 length: 15 amino acids. CDR3 in DNA: TGCAGTGCTAGCCGACCCCAGCGGAGGGACACTGAAGCTTTCTTT. Encoded protein: CSASRPQRRDTEAFF.

The CDR3 sequence: CASSQGQFSYNEQFF. The CDR3 bases are TGTGCCAGCAGCCAGGGGCAGTTCTCCTACAATGAGCAGTTCTTC. The V gene is TRBV14, the J gene TRBJ2-1; perhaps TRBD1 as D (5 bases). The CDR3 runs 15 residues. Germline CDR1 reads SGHDN; CDR2 reads FVKESK. Trimming removed 3 bases at V and 0 bases at J, with 9 bases between.

The rearrangement uses TRBV7-3 and TRBJ2-1, with D hard to call. V lost 5 bases to trimming and J lost 9 bases, with 14 bases between them. Germline lookup yields CDR1 SGHTA and CDR2 FQGTGA. The CDR3 is 13 amino acids. CDR3 in amino acids: CASSRTLLGEQFF. CDR3 nucleotides: TGTGCCAGCAGCCGAACACTGCTTGGTGAGCAGTTCTTC.

The CDR3 region has the DNA TGCGCCAGCAGCCTGACTAGCGGGAGTTACTACGAGCAGTACTTC. Protein sequence: CASSLTSGSYYEQYF. This chain connects TRBV5-1 to TRBJ2-7; 12 bases agree with TRBD2. Germline trimming cut 4 bases from V and 3 bases from J; bases unmatched to any gene: 5. This CDR3 is built from 15 residues. Germline V gene data show CDR1 as SGHRS and CDR2 as YFSETQ. Full variable domain (missing parts from reference TRBV5-1 and TRBJ2-7): KAGVTQTPRYLIKTRGQQVTLSCSPISGHRSVSWYQQTPGQGLQFLFEYFSETQRNKGNFPGRFSGRQFSNSRSEMNVSTLELGDSALYLCASSLTSGSYYEQYFGPGTRLTVT.

This clonotype was observed many times. This rearrangement joins TRBV7-9 to TRBJ1-1; D unresolved. Per the germline V gene, CDR1 is SEHNR and CDR2 is FQNEAQ (reference sequence). The CDR3 extends over 13 amino acids. Trimming removed 3 bases at V and 4 bases at J, with 9 bases between. CDR3 nucleotides: TGTGCCAGCAGCTTTGACATAGGCACTGAAGCTTTCTTT. This gives the protein CASSFDIGTEAFF.

In its sample, this clonotype was seen once. The J gene is TRBJ1-4, the V gene TRBV5-1; TRBD1 agrees at 7 bases. The CDR3 consists of 15 residues. Per the germline V gene, CDR1 is SGHRS and CDR2 is YFSETQ. The V and J ends lost 8 bases and 3 bases, in that order; junction bases with no gene match: 10. As DNA, the CDR3 is TGCGCCAGTGGGGCCGGACAGGCCTCTAATGAAAAACTGTTTTTT. This codes for CASGAGQASNEKLFF.

A few counts support this clonotype. This chain links TRBV12-3 or TRBV12-4 with TRBJ1-6, with a tentative D call TRBD1 (6 bases). Trimming cost V 4 bases and J 7 bases, with 14 bases left between them. There are 15 residues in the CDR3. The CDR3 bases are TGTGCCAGCAGTTCCCCCACAGGGAACAATTCACCCCTCCACTTT. This codes for CASSSPTGNNSPLHF.